This T cell receptor (beta chain) was recorded in a study of metastatic and nonmetastatic thyroid tumors (dated by TCRdb to about 2020). For the wider study: Repertoires were compared across peripheral blood and tumor or nodule tissue samples from malignant and benign thyroid patients. Results and caveats for the whole study, not just this receptor: In both blood and tumor samples, malignant tumors were reported to have significantly higher TCR beta diversity than benign nodules.

Compared with germline, V lacks 10 bases and J lacks 5 bases; bases without a gene match: 4. From the cysteine through the phenylalanine, the CDR3 covers 13 amino acids. Only the CDR3 DNA is retained, 39 bases long and in frame from the first base. From a lookup of the germline V gene, CDR1 and CDR2 are MDHEN and SYDVKM. The method was PCR. The instrument was an Illumina HiSeq 4000. The TCR beta-chain CDR3 region of each patient was profiled by high-throughput sequencing. Concerning the study's data processing: CDR3 differences across clinicopathological groups were used to build a classifier for discriminating distant-metastatic papillary thyroid cancer patients. The Shannon index was used to assess repertoire diversity, and the Morisita-Horn index was used to assess tumor-blood repertoire similarity. TCRdb reran the public reads through fastp at Q25 and MiXCR, keeping productive beta chains. Here the V and J calls rest on TCRdb's processing, not on the authors' analysis. The sample has about 38,000 clones on record, about 24% of them singletons. Around 10% of the sample rests with the top ten.

No patient had received any treatment before thyroid surgery. Patient clinical samples collected from the early 2010s to the late 2010s were retrospectively analysed using T-cell receptor beta sequencing. This clone was observed at least ten times. Its antigen specificity is not known. No base quality values were provided; no much bigger clone lies one nucleotide off. The material sequenced was blood. Recombination connected TRBV28 to TRBJ2-2; 10 central bases correspond to TRBD2. The clonotype was recovered from a female donor with papillary thyroid cancer or a benign thyroid nodule (not recorded which). Some clones in this sample may be carry-over from other donors' samples. The CDR3 is CATSAGGTGELFF. The nucleotide sequence reads as follows: TGTGCCACCTCAGCGGGAGGGACCGGGGAGCTGTTTTTT. Outside the CDR3, residues come from the reference TRBV28 and TRBJ2-2 proteins, so the full variable domain is: DVKVTQSSRYLVKRTGEKVFLECVQDMDHENMFWYRQDPGLGLRLIYFSYDVKMKEKGDIPEGYSVSREKKERFSLILESASTNQTSMYLCATSAGGTGELFFGEGSRLTVL.